This record covers a single T cell receptor beta chain. This specimen belongs to a study of blood T cell repertoires in COVID-19. In the study's own analysis: Reference gene primer amplification gave estimated nucleated cell counts. Only in-frame clones appear in the TCRdb table, and some are missing; sequencing was by immunoSEQ multiplex PCR. Clonal size and the V and J genes are those of that table, whereas D and trimming came from the DNA. The sample contains hundreds of thousands of clones, about 88% of which appear only once. The CDR3 is 15 amino acids. Germline-derived CDR1 and CDR2 are MDHEN and SYDVKM. The ends lost 5 bases at V and 5 bases at J; junction bases unmatched: 6. Cohort allocation depended upon clinical history that participants reported.

The TCR was taken from a woman aged 50 to 65 who had recovered from COVID-19. The chain couples TRBV28 to TRBJ1-1, with 12 bases lining up with TRBD1. The specimen sequenced was PBMCs or T cells enriched from blood (not recorded which). CDR3 sequence reads: CASSRDRGRTTEAFF. CDR3 sequence (DNA): TGTGCCAGCAGTCGGGACAGGGGGCGGACAACTGAAGCTTTCTTT.